The rows below give T cell receptor beta chains drawn from one sample of a study of blood T cells in healthy people across ages. MiXCR was run by TCRdb on the 5' RACE reads, yielding one entry per CDR3 protein. The sample carries some 1.6 million distinct CDR3 sequences, around 36% recorded once. The sequenced sample was blood. The origin of the receptors is a woman aged 30 to 39 in good health. CDR3s include the opening cysteine and the closing phenylalanine or tryptophan. Clone sizes are given selectively: once, few, many, or a class where the clone is expanded.

clone_size	j_call	v_call	cdr3_aa
few	TRBJ2-5	TRBV28	CASSSGREFLKTQYF
once	TRBJ1-2	TRBV20-1	CSAPSTLNYGYTF
-	TRBJ2-5	TRBV28	CASSPRRGTGRETQYF
-	TRBJ2-7	TRBV4-1	CASSVPGQVYEQYF
few	TRBJ2-3	TRBV4-2	CASSSRLAGTIDTQYF
few	TRBJ2-7	TRBV20-1	CSALPPRLAASYEQYF
-	TRBJ2-2	TRBV5-1	CASSPLAGGNTGELFF
-	TRBJ1-2	TRBV12-3/TRBV12-4	CASSPDNHGYTF
-	TRBJ1-2	TRBV6-1	CASSEAGVRGRNYGYTF
many	TRBJ1-2	TRBV5-5	CASSLWTQLDQGYTF
-	TRBJ2-7	TRBV2	CASSEDLVGELDRTMFGVHEQYF
-	TRBJ2-1	TRBV7-6	CASSAPGTSGGLNEQFF
few	TRBJ2-5	TRBV25-1	CASSTGVSEQYF
-	TRBJ1-6	TRBV5-6	CASSSWTVPQLSSYNSPLHF
-	TRBJ1-2	TRBV7-9	CASSPQANHGYTF
-	TRBJ2-1	TRBV18	CVSSPIGQGSYNEQFF
-	TRBJ2-1	TRBV4-1	CASGLDRGQGEQFF
few	TRBJ2-3	TRBV20-1	CSARDGRGGTQYF
-	TRBJ1-2	TRBV6-1	CASSEMWYHGYTF